This is a list of T cell receptor beta chains from one sample in a study of blood T cells in healthy people across ages. One entry per CDR3 protein results from TCRdb running MiXCR on the 5' RACE reads. There are over 1.5 million distinct CDR3 sequences in the sample; roughly 52% occur only once, and about 2.1% lies in the top ten. The sample taken for sequencing was blood. All receptors derive from a woman aged 40 to 49 in good health. Each CDR3 is given with its conserved first and last residue. The order of the fields is V gene, J gene, clone size, D gene, CDR3 DNA, CDR3 protein. A D gene is named only where the DNA matches it firmly. Clone size is stated in some rows and not others, as once, few, many or a class when expanded.

TRBV10-3,TRBJ1-2,few,NA,TGTGCCATCAGGGAGGGGTCGCGGAGGTTCGGCGAAATCCTCCAAGGCGGCTATGGCTACACCTTC,CAIREGSRRFGEILQGGYGYTF
TRBV27,TRBJ2-5,many,TRBD2,TGTGCCAGCAGTTTTAGCGGGGGCCGACAAGAGACCCAGTACTTC,CASSFSGGRQETQYF
TRBV7-2,TRBJ1-4,NA,NA,TGTGCCAGCAGAGCCGATCCTGCAACTAATGAAAAACTGTTTTTT,CASRADPATNEKLFF
TRBV29-1,TRBJ2-7,NA,TRBD2,TGCAGCGTGCTCGGGCGAACGGGGGGGTCCTACAATGAGCAGTACTTC,CSVLGRTGGSYNEQYF
TRBV20-1,TRBJ2-5,NA,NA,TGCAGTGCCGACATTGGTAGCGCACAAGAGACCCAGTACTTC,CSADIGSAQETQYF
TRBV12-3/TRBV12-4,TRBJ2-7,few,TRBD1,TGTGCCAGCAGTCTAGGGGACAGGGATGGCGAGCAGTACTTC,CASSLGDRDGEQYF
TRBV11-1,TRBJ2-7,few,NA,TGTGCCAGCAGCGAATCCGAGACTCGGGCCTACGAGCAGTACTTC,CASSESETRAYEQYF
TRBV28,TRBJ2-5,NA,TRBD1,TGTGCCAGCAGTCCCCTGGACAGGGTAGGCGGCGAGACCCAGTACTTC,CASSPLDRVGGETQYF
TRBV7-2,TRBJ2-7,few,NA,TGTGCCAGCAGCTTAGTGCAGGGGGGACGCTACGAGCAGTACTTC,CASSLVQGGRYEQYF
TRBV20-1,TRBJ2-7,few,TRBD2,TGCAGTGCTAGAGGGGGACTAGCGGGGGGCAACTACGAGCAGTACTTC,CSARGGLAGGNYEQYF
TRBV2,TRBJ1-1,once,NA,TGTGCCAGCAGGGCGCCTTCAGGGACAATTAACACTGAAGCTTTCTTT,CASRAPSGTINTEAFF
TRBV15,TRBJ1-2,NA,NA,TGTGCCACCAGCAGAGCTCACAGGATTAACTATGGCTACACCTTC,CATSRAHRINYGYTF
TRBV27,TRBJ2-3,NA,TRBD2,TGTGCCAGCAGTTCGTCTAGCGGGGAATACACAGATACGCAGTATTTT,CASSSSSGEYTDTQYF